The rows below give T cell receptor beta chains drawn from one sample of a study of shared clonotypes between healthy human individuals. The protocol was immunoSEQ multiplex PCR, while the TCRdb copy is restricted to in-frame clones and leaves out a portion. The data show 2 million to 2.5 million clones, with roughly 93% seen just once and 0.36% held by the top ten. Sequencing was carried out using naive CD4+ T cells from PBMCs. These receptor sequences come from a young man in good health. Some clones in this sample may be carry-over from other donors' samples. Both conserved end residues are part of each CDR3. The order of the fields is D gene, J gene, V gene, clone size, CDR3 DNA, CDR3 protein. D genes are given only for firm matches. Some rows have no size entry. The others give once, few or many, or a class for an expanded clone.

d_gene: TRBD1; j_gene: TRBJ2-7; v_gene: TRBV6-1; abundance: NA; CDR3nt: TGTGCCAGCAGTGTTGAGACAGGGGGCTACGAGCAGTACTTC; CDR3aa: CASSVETGGYEQYF
d_gene: TRBD2; j_gene: TRBJ2-1; v_gene: TRBV11-2; abundance: NA; CDR3nt: TGTGCCAGCAGCTTGCTAGCGGGAGGGCCCTCTTCCAATGAGCAGTTCTTC; CDR3aa: CASSLLAGGPSSNEQFF
d_gene: NA; j_gene: TRBJ2-2; v_gene: TRBV2; abundance: NA; CDR3nt: TGTGCCACCATGTTTAACAGGCCGAACACCGGGGAGCTGTTTTTT; CDR3aa: CATMFNRPNTGELFF
d_gene: NA; j_gene: TRBJ2-1; v_gene: TRBV6-1; abundance: NA; CDR3nt: TGTGCCAGCAGGGCCCAGCGGGCGGCAAATAAGCAGTTCTTC; CDR3aa: CASRAQRAANKQFF
d_gene: TRBD2; j_gene: TRBJ2-3; v_gene: TRBV11-2; abundance: NA; CDR3nt: TGTGCCAGCGCAGCGGGAGGAACGACAGATACGCAGTATTTT; CDR3aa: CASAAGGTTDTQYF
d_gene: TRBD2; j_gene: TRBJ2-1; v_gene: TRBV18; abundance: once; CDR3nt: TGTGCCAGCTCACCACGGGCTAGCGGACCCTCCTACAATGAGCAGTTCTTC; CDR3aa: CASSPRASGPSYNEQFF
d_gene: TRBD1; j_gene: TRBJ1-2; v_gene: TRBV28; abundance: NA; CDR3nt: TGTGCCAGCAGTCGGGACAGTTCTAACTATGGCTACACCTTC; CDR3aa: CASSRDSSNYGYTF
d_gene: TRBD1; j_gene: TRBJ2-3; v_gene: TRBV11-3; abundance: NA; CDR3nt: TGTGCCAGCAGCTTAGAGGGCAGGGGGCGCGGAGATACGCAGTATTTT; CDR3aa: CASSLEGRGRGDTQYF
d_gene: TRBD2; j_gene: TRBJ2-7; v_gene: TRBV28; abundance: NA; CDR3nt: TGTGCCAGCAGCCGGGCGGGGGACTACGAGCAGTACTTC; CDR3aa: CASSRAGDYEQYF
d_gene: TRBD2; j_gene: TRBJ2-4; v_gene: TRBV27; abundance: NA; CDR3nt: TGTGCCAGAACGCGGGGGGCCAAAAACATTCAGTACTTC; CDR3aa: CARTRGAKNIQYF
d_gene: TRBD2; j_gene: TRBJ2-1; v_gene: TRBV10-2; abundance: NA; CDR3nt: TGCGCCAGCAGTGGCCTAGCGGGAGGGAACTACAATGAGCAGTTCTTC; CDR3aa: CASSGLAGGNYNEQFF
d_gene: NA; j_gene: TRBJ2-5; v_gene: TRBV5-1; abundance: NA; CDR3nt: TGCGCCAGCAGTTCCAGTGGGGATCAAGAGACCCAGTACTTC; CDR3aa: CASSSSGDQETQYF
d_gene: NA; j_gene: TRBJ2-7; v_gene: TRBV10-3; abundance: NA; CDR3nt: TGTGCCATCAGTGAGTCGATGTCGACAGTCGACGAGCAGTACTTC; CDR3aa: CAISESMSTVDEQYF
d_gene: NA; j_gene: TRBJ1-2; v_gene: TRBV27; abundance: NA; CDR3nt: TGTGCCAGCAGTTTAAACAGAGCCTATGGCTACACCTTC; CDR3aa: CASSLNRAYGYTF
d_gene: NA; j_gene: TRBJ2-2; v_gene: TRBV5-1; abundance: NA; CDR3nt: TGCGCCAGCAGCTTCCCCGGACAAGGCGGGGAGCTGTTTTTT; CDR3aa: CASSFPGQGGELFF
d_gene: TRBD1; j_gene: TRBJ2-3; v_gene: TRBV6-6; abundance: NA; CDR3nt: TGTGCCAGCAGCCACCGGGACAGGGGGATGAGAGATACGCAGTATTTT; CDR3aa: CASSHRDRGMRDTQYF